This TCR beta chain was retrieved from a study of T cells in Graves' hyperthyroidism and ophthalmopathy. Turning to the study itself: The blood sample was taken at first diagnosis, before treatment began. Overall study results and limits: Ophthalmopathy was predicted by the model a median of roughly 6.6 months ahead of onset.

Comments on this clonotype: Its antigen is unknown. Mismatch with germline at one junction end may stem from a read error.

Authors of the study amplified TCR beta CDR3 regions from RNA transcripts. Initially, a first-round RT-PCR of the TCR CDR3 employed the HTBI primer set. TCRdb redid the calling of the multiplex PCR reads with MiXCR, one entry per CDR3 protein. The top ten hold 26% of the sample, which has 95,000 to 110,000 distinct CDR3 sequences, less than 55% seen once. On the basis of clinical symptoms, serum thyroxine and TRAb, thyroid ultrasound and orbital computed tomography, diagnoses were made. The PBMCs had their origin in approximately 10 ml of fresh peripheral blood. What was sequenced was blood. The sequence was collected from a man aged 40-55 years with Graves' hyperthyroidism.

The CDR3 loop reads CAIKQDGASHNEQLF. The DNA for the CDR3 is TGTGCCATCAAGCAGGACGGGGCCTCCCATAATGAGCAGCTCTTC. The V gene is TRBV10-3, the J gene TRBJ2-1, with D possibly being TRBD1 or TRBD2 (5 bases each). The CDR3 sequence is 15 residues long. The germline V gene has CDR1 ENHRY and CDR2 SYGVKD.